A single sample is the source of the 23 T cell receptor beta chains below, sequenced in a study of T cells in Graves' hyperthyroidism and ophthalmopathy. Amplified TCR beta CDR3 regions derived from RNA transcripts. When the TCR CDR3 underwent first-round RT-PCR, the HTBI primer set was used. In TCRdb, the multiplex PCR reads were re-called with MiXCR into one record per CDR3 protein. The sample includes 450,000 to 650,000 distinct CDR3 sequences, 11% to 15% of them seen just once. Material for sequencing was blood. Source of these receptors: a woman in her late teens or twenties with Graves' ophthalmopathy.

The chain employs TRBV3-1 and TRBJ2-2, with 11 bases lining up with TRBD2. Germline assignment: CDR1 LGHDT and CDR2 YNNKEL (reference sequence). The CDR3 has 18 residues. V was pared by 4 bases and J by 4 bases, with 11 bases of the junction left unmatched. The CDR3 sequence: CASSLLTSGIPRTGELFF. The CDR3, as DNA: TGTGCCAGCAGCCTTCTGACTAGCGGGATTCCTCGCACCGGGGAGCTGTTTTTT.

The sample holds many counts of this clonotype. The CDR3 loop reads CASSKKTGNSGYTF. DNA of the CDR3: TGTGCCAGCAGCAAAAAGACAGGGAATAGTGGCTACACCTTC. The V gene is TRBV6-1, the J gene TRBJ1-2; 7 nucleotides line up with TRBD1. The CDR3 loop spans 14 amino acids. CDR1 is MNHNS and CDR2 is SASEGT in the germline V gene. Trimming at V came to 6 bases and at J to 7 bases, leaving 11 bases not matched to a gene.

There are many counts of this clonotype. The chain combines TRBV12-3 or TRBV12-4 with TRBJ2-6, with D possibly matching TRBD1 (6 bases). This CDR3 contains 18 residues. The V gene lost 6 bases and the J gene lost 0 bases, with 18 bases spanning the gap. This CDR3 is CASRLKGHRISGANVLTF. The CDR3 nucleotides read TGTGCCAGCAGGTTAAAGGGACACCGGATCTCTGGGGCCAACGTCCTGACTTTC.

This clonotype appeared many times. The chain links TRBV9 to TRBJ2-1; 8 bases are shared with TRBD2. The CDR3 contains 16 residues. V was pared by 0 bases and J by 8 bases, with 10 bases of the junction left unmatched. Germline-derived CDR1 and CDR2 are SGDLS and YYNGEE. CDR3 sequence reads: CASSVGSSGSFYEQFF. Here the CDR3 DNA reads TGTGCCAGCAGCGTAGGGTCCAGCGGGAGCTTCTATGAGCAGTTCTTC.

This clonotype was observed a handful of times. V usage is TRBV20-1 and J usage is TRBJ1-1, with TRBD1 identical over 9 bases. This CDR3 spans 14 amino acids. J was trimmed by 5 bases and V by 5 bases; bases with no gene match: 9. The germline gives CDR1 DFQATT, CDR2 SNEGSKA (reference sequence). This chain's CDR3 is CSAETGGWKTEAFF. Written as DNA, the CDR3 is TGCAGTGCTGAGACAGGGGGTTGGAAAACTGAAGCTTTCTTT.

This chain connects TRBV7-2 to TRBJ2-5, with 13 bases that match TRBD2. The CDR3 has 16 amino acids. Germline assignment: CDR1 SGHTA and CDR2 FQGNSA. With V trimmed by 5 bases and J by 2 bases, 5 bases remained unmatched. CDR3 sequence reads: CASSVPGLAGQETQYF. The CDR3 region has the DNA TGTGCCAGCAGCGTTCCGGGACTAGCGGGACAAGAGACCCAGTACTTC.

This clonotype was seen at least ten times. V and J are TRBV11-2 and TRBJ1-1, with 8 bases matching TRBD1. The J segment lost 6 bases and the V segment lost 6 bases, leaving 9 bases of the junction unmatched. The CDR3 loop spans 14 amino acids. The germline gives CDR1 SGHAT, CDR2 FQNNGV. This CDR3 is CASRLTGGDPEAFF. The CDR3 DNA is TGTGCCAGCAGACTCACAGGGGGGGATCCTGAAGCTTTCTTT.

The chain uses TRBV3-1 and TRBJ1-2; 7 positions match TRBD1. Germline CDR1 reads LGHDT; CDR2 reads YNNKEL (reference sequence). The CDR3 spans 15 residues. After removal of 0 bases from V and 4 bases from J, the junction contained 5 bases not matched to a gene. CDR3 sequence reads: CASSQEEGAVYGYTF. The CDR3 DNA is TGTGCCAGCAGCCAAGAGGAGGGGGCTGTCTATGGCTACACCTTC.

Details on this clonotype: One base away lies a much larger clone, so this may be a sequencing read error. The chain links TRBV27 to TRBJ1-2; D may be TRBD1 (5 bases). The CDR3 runs 14 residues. Trimming left V 5 bases short and J 2 bases short, with 12 bases between. Germline V gene sequence: CDR1 MNHEY, CDR2 SMNVEV (reference sequence). CDR3 DNA: TGTGCCAGCAGTGGGGGGATGGTAAACTATGGCTACACCTTC. It is translated as CASSGGMVNYGYTF.

The chain is built from TRBV4-1 and TRBJ2-1, with D possibly being TRBD1 (5 bases). CDR1 is MGHRA, CDR2 YSYEKL, per germline. Trimming took off 1 base at V and 7 bases at J, with 26 bases between the two ends. The CDR3 is 19 amino acids. CDR3 sequence reads: CASSQATDIPPRTANEQFF. DNA for the CDR3: TGCGCCAGCAGCCAAGCCACGGACATACCTCCCCGAACCGCGAATGAGCAGTTCTTC.

This clonotype was counted at least ten times. This CDR3 is CASIHREQETQYF. The CDR3 nucleotides are TGTGCCAGTATACACAGGGAACAAGAGACCCAGTACTTC. The chain recombines TRBV28 with TRBJ2-5, with TRBD1 as a possible D gene (6 bases). Trimming took 9 bases from V and 2 from J, leaving 13 bases between them. Germline V gene sequence: CDR1 MDHEN, CDR2 SYDVKM. The length of the CDR3 is 13 residues. Full variable domain (rest looked up from reference TRBV28 and TRBJ2-5): DVKVTQSSRYLVKRTGEKVFLECVQDMDHENMFWYRQDPGLGLRLIYFSYDVKMKEKGDIPEGYSVSREKKERFSLILESASTNQTSMYLCASIHREQETQYFGPGTRLLVL.

At least ten counts were recorded for this clonotype. The chain joins TRBV7-9 to TRBJ2-1; D not certain. Trimming stripped 10 bases from V and 2 bases from J, with 3 bases between. Germline loops: CDR1 SEHNR, CDR2 FQNEAQ (reference sequence). CDR3 size: 10 residues. The CDR3 sequence: CATTYNEQFF. The CDR3 region has the DNA TGTGCCACCACCTACAATGAGCAGTTCTTC.

V and J are TRBV15 and TRBJ1-2; the D gene is possibly TRBD1 (6 bases). CDR1 LNHNV and CDR2 YYDKDF come from the germline V gene (reference sequence). Trimming removed 4 bases at V and 2 bases at J, with 11 bases between. This CDR3 is built from 14 residues. The CDR3 bases are TGTGCCACCAGCATTGGAGGGGGGAACTATGGCTACACCTTC. It specifies CATSIGGGNYGYTF.

This clonotype was counted only a few times. The genes are TRBV24-1 and TRBJ2-4; D not certain. The CDR3 covers 13 residues. V lost 9 bases, J lost 9 bases, and 17 bases lay in between. Germline CDR1 reads KGHDR; CDR2 reads SFDVKD. CDR3 amino acids: CATRVCSPSIQYF. In DNA, the CDR3 is TGTGCCACCCGCGTATGTTCGCCTTCCATTCAGTACTTC.

This clonotype appeared a few times. This chain's CDR3 is CASSLTDSGRHYNEQFF. The CDR3 DNA reads TGTGCCAGCAGCTTAACGGATAGCGGGAGGCACTACAATGAGCAGTTCTTC. J is TRBJ2-1 and V is TRBV7-3; 10 bases fit TRBD2. The CDR3 runs to 17 residues. Germline loops: CDR1 SGHTA, CDR2 FQGTGA. V shed 0 bases and J 3 bases; nucleotides not matched to a gene: 5.

Note on this clonotype: The junction does not match germline at one end; this may be a read error. The J gene is TRBJ1-2, the V gene TRBV19; D is possibly TRBD1 (5 bases). The CDR3 is 13 amino acids. In germline, CDR1 is LNHDA, CDR2 SQIVND (reference sequence). The CDR3 protein is CASSKGLNYGYTF. The CDR3 DNA reads TGTGCCAGCAGTAAGGGGCTTAACTATGGCTACACCTTC. Drawing the rest from reference TRBV19 and TRBJ1-2, the complete variable domain is DGGITQSPKYLFRKEGQNVTLSCEQNLNHDAMYWYRQDPGQGLRLIYYSQIVNDFQKGDIAEGYSVSREKKESFPLTVTSAQKNPTAFYLCASSKGLNYGYTFGSGTRLTVV.

The chain employs TRBV11-3 and TRBJ2-7; 9 nucleotides agree with TRBD2. Trimming took 2 bases from V and 2 from J; bases not matched to a gene: 7. Germline CDR1 is SGHNT and CDR2 is YENEEA. The CDR3 is 16 residues long. The CDR3 spells CASSLLAGGPPYEQYF. The CDR3 region has the DNA TGTGCCAGCAGCTTACTGGCGGGAGGGCCCCCCTACGAGCAGTACTTC.

In the case of this clonotype: A much larger clone differs by one base, so this may be a read error. The chain joins TRBV2 to TRBJ2-2, with D possibly TRBD1 on 6 matching bases. This CDR3 comprises 13 residues. The germline V gene has CDR1 SNHLY and CDR2 FYNNEI. Here the CDR3 reads CAGRGSQTGELFF. DNA for the CDR3: TGTGCCGGCAGGGGAAGCCAGACCGGGGAGCTGTTTTTT. The full variable domain, completed using reference TRBV2 and TRBJ2-2, is EPEVTQTPSHQVTQMGQEVILRCVPISNHLYFYWYRQILGQKVEFLVSFYNNEISEKSEIFDDQFSVERPDGSNFTLKIRSTKLEDSAMYFCAGRGSQTGELFFGEGSRLTVL.

This clonotype was found many times. V is TRBV12-3 or TRBV12-4 and J is TRBJ2-7; perhaps TRBD2 as D (6 bases). The CDR3 loop spans 13 amino acids. V lost 5 bases, J lost 3 bases, and 11 bases lay in between. The CDR3 region is CASSTGVNYEQYF. The CDR3 nucleotides are TGTGCCAGCAGTACGGGAGTGAACTACGAGCAGTACTTC.

The J gene is TRBJ1-1, the V gene TRBV6-9; 7 bases match TRBD1. Germline V gene data show CDR1 as MNHGY and CDR2 as SVAAGI. The CDR3 totals 16 residues. The V and J ends lost 3 bases and 5 bases, in that order; junction bases with no gene match: 12. The CDR3 DNA reads TGTGCCAGCAGTTACGACCCTAGACAGGGAGGGACTGAAGCTTTCTTT. This translates into CASSYDPRQGGTEAFF.

This clonotype occurred many times. The chain uses TRBV18 and TRBJ1-4; D remains ambiguous. Trimming left V 1 base short and J 5 bases short, with 5 bases between. The CDR3 extends over 13 amino acids. Germline V lookup: CDR1 KGHSH, CDR2 LQKENI. In DNA, the CDR3 is TGTGCCAGCTCACCACTAGCGAATGAAAAACTGTTTTTT. Translating it yields CASSPLANEKLFF.

As regards this clonotype: It may be a read error: a sequence one base away is much more abundant. V usage is TRBV20-1 and J usage is TRBJ2-1; TRBD1 matches 10 bases. The DNA end is more similar to TRBJ2-7, so the J call may be wrong. Germline CDR1 DFQATT, CDR2 SNEGSKA (reference sequence). The CDR3 loop spans 16 amino acids. The DNA of the CDR3 is TGCAGTGCTAACCATAGGGGACAGGGGTCGCTCAATGAGCAGTACTTC. This gives the protein CSANHRGQGSLNEQYF.

The table lists this clonotype with many counts. The genes are TRBV20-1 and TRBJ1-2; 7 bases agree with TRBD1. The CDR3 is made up of 16 amino acids. Trimming took 0 bases from V and 6 from J; bases not matched to a gene: 13. The germline V gene encodes CDR1 DFQATT and CDR2 SNEGSKA (reference sequence). CDR3: CSARDTSDRPGHGYTF. The CDR3 region has the DNA TGCAGTGCTAGAGACACCTCGGACAGGCCTGGGCATGGCTACACCTTC.